Listed below are T cell receptor beta chains from one sample, sequenced in a study of OX40 agonist ivuxolimab in advanced cancers. Sequencing used immunoSEQ multiplex PCR; TCRdb keeps in-frame clones, though not all of them. Among about 26,000 clones listed, more than 75% were seen once. The sample in question was CD4+ or CD8+ T cells sorted from blood, obtained in a trial of the OX40 agonist ivuxolimab. These receptors originate from an adult with an advanced solid tumor such as melanoma, head and neck, liver or kidney cancer. CDR3s include the opening cysteine and the closing phenylalanine or tryptophan. The D gene is left open where the match is weak. Some rows have no size entry. The others give once, few or many, or a class for an expanded clone.

j_call: TRBJ2-7
v_call: TRBV7-9
d_call: TRBD2
clone_size: .
cdr3_aa: CASSLVFPSGINYEQYF
cdr3_nt: TGTGCCAGCAGCTTAGTGTTCCCTAGCGGGATTAACTACGAGCAGTACTTC

j_call: TRBJ2-1
v_call: TRBV13
d_call: TRBD1
clone_size: .
cdr3_aa: CASRGQGGSEQFF
cdr3_nt: TGTGCCAGCAGGGGACAGGGAGGGAGCGAGCAGTTCTTC

j_call: TRBJ2-3
v_call: TRBV28
d_call: TRBD2
clone_size: .
cdr3_aa: CASSSLAGPIDTQYF
cdr3_nt: TGTGCCAGCAGTTCCCTAGCGGGTCCCATAGATACGCAGTATTTT

j_call: TRBJ2-7
v_call: TRBV5-6
d_call: TRBD1
clone_size: .
cdr3_aa: CASSPGAGGYEQYF
cdr3_nt: TGTGCCAGCAGCCCCGGGGCAGGGGGCTACGAGCAGTACTTC

j_call: TRBJ2-7
v_call: TRBV4-1
d_call: TRBD1
clone_size: .
cdr3_aa: CASSHRGGEQYF
cdr3_nt: TGCGCCAGCAGTCACAGGGGTGGCGAGCAGTACTTC

j_call: TRBJ2-7
v_call: TRBV11-3
d_call: .
clone_size: .
cdr3_aa: CASSLYSTQFYEQYF
cdr3_nt: TGTGCCAGCAGCTTGTATAGTACCCAATTTTACGAGCAGTACTTC

j_call: TRBJ2-3
v_call: TRBV7-2
d_call: .
clone_size: .
cdr3_aa: CASRGLGEDTQYF
cdr3_nt: TGTGCCAGCAGGGGGCTGGGGGAAGATACGCAGTATTTT

j_call: TRBJ2-7
v_call: TRBV4-2
d_call: .
clone_size: medium-sized
cdr3_aa: CASSQEGALGNYEQYF
cdr3_nt: TGTGCCAGCAGCCAAGAAGGGGCACTAGGGAACTACGAGCAGTACTTC

j_call: TRBJ2-1
v_call: TRBV2
d_call: .
clone_size: few
cdr3_aa: CASSEDSYSYNEQFF
cdr3_nt: TGTGCCAGCAGTGAAGACAGTTACTCCTACAATGAGCAGTTCTTC

j_call: TRBJ2-4
v_call: TRBV5-5
d_call: TRBD1
clone_size: .
cdr3_aa: CASSWGGQGLDIQYF
cdr3_nt: TGTGCCAGCAGCTGGGGAGGACAGGGTCTGGACATTCAGTACTTC

j_call: TRBJ2-6
v_call: TRBV15
d_call: .
clone_size: .
cdr3_aa: CATSRGVSSGANVLTF
cdr3_nt: TGTGCCACCAGCAGAGGTGTGAGCTCTGGGGCCAACGTCCTGACTTTC

j_call: TRBJ2-3
v_call: TRBV28
d_call: .
clone_size: .
cdr3_aa: CASSPIWPVGESADTQYF
cdr3_nt: TGTGCCAGCAGTCCGATATGGCCTGTGGGGGAGTCCGCAGATACGCAGTATTTT

j_call: TRBJ1-1
v_call: TRBV11-2
d_call: .
clone_size: .
cdr3_aa: CASSAEAGPDTEAFF
cdr3_nt: TGTGCCAGCAGCGCCGAAGCGGGGCCGGACACTGAAGCTTTCTTT

j_call: TRBJ2-7
v_call: TRBV7-8
d_call: TRBD1
clone_size: .
cdr3_aa: CASSIYRGASGEQYF
cdr3_nt: TGTGCCAGCAGCATCTACAGGGGCGCCAGTGGGGAGCAGTACTTC

j_call: TRBJ2-7
v_call: TRBV28
d_call: .
clone_size: .
cdr3_aa: CASYPGTSSYEQYF
cdr3_nt: TGTGCCAGTTACCCGGGGACTTCCTCCTACGAGCAGTACTTC

j_call: TRBJ2-3
v_call: TRBV6-4
d_call: TRBD2
clone_size: .
cdr3_aa: CASSDSAPGPGLAGGPGSDTQYF
cdr3_nt: TGTGCCAGCAGTGACTCGGCCCCCGGGCCGGGACTAGCGGGAGGGCCTGGGTCAGATACGCAGTATTTT

j_call: TRBJ2-1
v_call: TRBV6-1
d_call: TRBD1
clone_size: .
cdr3_aa: CASERTGREQFF
cdr3_nt: TGTGCCAGCGAGAGGACAGGGAGGGAGCAGTTCTTC

j_call: TRBJ2-7
v_call: TRBV28
d_call: .
clone_size: .
cdr3_aa: CASSWPRAGAHLEQYF
cdr3_nt: TGTGCCAGCAGTTGGCCCCGGGCAGGGGCCCATCTGGAGCAGTACTTC

j_call: TRBJ1-5
v_call: TRBV28
d_call: .
clone_size: .
cdr3_aa: CASSLVSGVNNQPQHF
cdr3_nt: TGTGCCAGCAGTTTGGTTTCCGGGGTTAACAATCAGCCCCAGCATTTT

j_call: TRBJ2-7
v_call: TRBV10-2
d_call: .
clone_size: .
cdr3_aa: CASGLGGYEQYF
cdr3_nt: TGCGCCAGCGGTTTAGGGGGCTACGAGCAGTACTTC

j_call: TRBJ2-5
v_call: TRBV7-2
d_call: TRBD2
clone_size: .
cdr3_aa: CASSLGAGDRETQYF
cdr3_nt: TGTGCCAGCAGCTTAGGGGCGGGAGATCGGGAGACCCAGTACTTC

j_call: TRBJ2-2
v_call: TRBV7-8
d_call: .
clone_size: .
cdr3_aa: CASSLEVNTGELFF
cdr3_nt: TGTGCCAGCAGCTTAGAGGTGAACACCGGGGAGCTGTTTTTT

j_call: TRBJ1-4
v_call: TRBV2
d_call: TRBD1
clone_size: .
cdr3_aa: CASRRGTGNGEKLFF
cdr3_nt: TGTGCCAGCAGGAGGGGGACAGGGAATGGTGAAAAACTGTTTTTT

j_call: TRBJ1-2
v_call: TRBV6-4
d_call: .
clone_size: .
cdr3_aa: CASSDYLESRRAIDGYTF
cdr3_nt: TGTGCCAGCAGTGACTATTTGGAGTCGCGCAGGGCAATCGATGGCTACACCTTC

j_call: TRBJ2-7
v_call: TRBV11-2
d_call: TRBD1
clone_size: .
cdr3_aa: CASSIGQGTFEQYF
cdr3_nt: TGTGCCAGCAGCATCGGACAGGGAACCTTCGAGCAGTACTTC

j_call: TRBJ1-4
v_call: TRBV6-5
d_call: .
clone_size: .
cdr3_aa: CASSYSKGGKLFF
cdr3_nt: TGTGCCAGCAGTTACTCCAAGGGTGGAAAACTGTTTTTT

j_call: TRBJ1-1
v_call: TRBV9
d_call: .
clone_size: .
cdr3_aa: CASSVEGYGTEAFF
cdr3_nt: TGTGCCAGCAGCGTAGAAGGTTATGGCACTGAAGCTTTCTTT

j_call: TRBJ1-6
v_call: TRBV7-9
d_call: .
clone_size: few
cdr3_aa: CASSPSAGATWQSPLHF
cdr3_nt: TGTGCCAGCAGCCCAAGTGCGGGGGCGACGTGGCAGTCACCCCTCCACTTT

j_call: TRBJ2-7
v_call: TRBV25-1
d_call: .
clone_size: .
cdr3_aa: CASSEKVYEQYF
cdr3_nt: TGTGCCAGCAGTGAAAAAGTATACGAGCAGTACTTC

j_call: TRBJ1-4
v_call: TRBV11-2
d_call: .
clone_size: .
cdr3_aa: CASSDWGSQGWANEKLFF
cdr3_nt: TGTGCCAGCAGCGATTGGGGATCACAGGGATGGGCTAATGAAAAACTGTTTTTT

j_call: TRBJ1-6
v_call: TRBV9
d_call: .
clone_size: .
cdr3_aa: CASSVGGGAGPNSPLHF
cdr3_nt: TGTGCCAGCAGCGTAGGGGGGGGAGCAGGGCCAAATTCACCCCTCCACTTT

j_call: TRBJ2-1
v_call: TRBV28
d_call: TRBD2
clone_size: .
cdr3_aa: CASSPLGGRLDEQFF
cdr3_nt: TGTGCCAGCAGTCCACTGGGCGGGAGGTTGGATGAGCAGTTCTTC

j_call: TRBJ2-1
v_call: TRBV18
d_call: TRBD2
clone_size: .
cdr3_aa: CASSPGTSVYNEQFF
cdr3_nt: TGTGCCAGCTCTCCCGGGACTAGCGTCTACAATGAGCAGTTCTTC

j_call: TRBJ2-5
v_call: TRBV10-1
d_call: .
clone_size: once
cdr3_aa: CAGPGGLRWETQYF
cdr3_nt: TGCGCCGGGCCTGGGGGGTTACGTTGGGAGACCCAGTACTTC

j_call: TRBJ1-5
v_call: TRBV15
d_call: TRBD1
clone_size: .
cdr3_aa: CATRTGGPYSNQPQHF
cdr3_nt: TGTGCCACCAGGACAGGGGGCCCTTATAGCAATCAGCCCCAGCATTTT

j_call: TRBJ2-3
v_call: TRBV9
d_call: .
clone_size: .
cdr3_aa: CASGEVGDTQYF
cdr3_nt: TGTGCCAGCGGAGAGGTGGGAGATACGCAGTATTTT

j_call: TRBJ2-6
v_call: TRBV10-3
d_call: .
clone_size: .
cdr3_aa: CAMGFRGSDGANVLTF
cdr3_nt: TGTGCCATGGGGTTCCGGGGATCGGATGGGGCCAACGTCCTGACTTTC

j_call: TRBJ2-1
v_call: TRBV4-1
d_call: TRBD2
clone_size: .
cdr3_aa: CASSRLLAGENYNEQFF
cdr3_nt: TGCGCCAGCAGCCGACTTCTAGCGGGGGAGAACTACAATGAGCAGTTCTTC

j_call: TRBJ2-7
v_call: TRBV5-6
d_call: .
clone_size: .
cdr3_aa: CASSLRGTPAYEQYF
cdr3_nt: TGTGCCAGCAGCTTAAGGGGGACGCCAGCCTACGAGCAGTACTTC

j_call: TRBJ2-1
v_call: TRBV30
d_call: TRBD1
clone_size: few
cdr3_aa: CAWRDRGYEQFF
cdr3_nt: TGTGCCTGGAGGGACAGGGGTTATGAGCAGTTCTTC

j_call: TRBJ2-7
v_call: TRBV10-3
d_call: .
clone_size: once
cdr3_aa: CAISERRLEQYF
cdr3_nt: TGTGCCATCAGTGAGCGGCGCTTGGAGCAGTACTTC

j_call: TRBJ2-3
v_call: TRBV7-2
d_call: .
clone_size: .
cdr3_aa: CASSTYGVSGYTQYF
cdr3_nt: TGTGCCAGCAGCACCTACGGGGTTAGCGGATATACGCAGTATTTT

j_call: TRBJ1-2
v_call: TRBV9
d_call: TRBD1
clone_size: .
cdr3_aa: CASSVASGQSGQLTNYGYTF
cdr3_nt: TGTGCCAGCAGCGTAGCCTCGGGACAGTCCGGACAACTGACAAACTATGGCTACACCTTC

j_call: TRBJ2-7
v_call: TRBV5-6
d_call: .
clone_size: .
cdr3_aa: CASSFHESEQYF
cdr3_nt: TGTGCCAGCAGCTTTCATGAGAGCGAGCAGTACTTC

j_call: TRBJ2-3
v_call: TRBV11-2
d_call: .
clone_size: .
cdr3_aa: CASSLQVLSSTDTQYF
cdr3_nt: TGTGCCAGCAGCTTGCAGGTTCTTTCTAGCACAGATACGCAGTATTTT

j_call: TRBJ2-7
v_call: TRBV7-6
d_call: TRBD1
clone_size: .
cdr3_aa: CASSFTGGEQYF
cdr3_nt: TGTGCCAGCAGCTTCACAGGGGGTGAGCAGTACTTC

j_call: TRBJ2-5
v_call: TRBV7-9
d_call: TRBD1
clone_size: .
cdr3_aa: CASRDSRGETQYF
cdr3_nt: TGTGCCAGCCGAGATAGCAGGGGGGAGACCCAGTACTTC

j_call: TRBJ2-7
v_call: TRBV4-2
d_call: .
clone_size: once
cdr3_aa: CASSQDGDLSYF
cdr3_nt: TGTGCCAGCAGCCAAGATGGGGACTTATCGTACTTC

j_call: TRBJ1-1
v_call: TRBV27
d_call: .
clone_size: few
cdr3_aa: CASSLWKADEAFF
cdr3_nt: TGTGCCAGCAGTTTATGGAAGGCAGATGAAGCTTTCTTT

j_call: TRBJ1-6
v_call: TRBV5-6
d_call: .
clone_size: few
cdr3_aa: CASRDRNSPLHF
cdr3_nt: TGTGCCAGCAGGGACAGAAATTCACCCCTCCACTTT

j_call: TRBJ1-1
v_call: TRBV7-9
d_call: .
clone_size: .
cdr3_aa: CASSRRTAQGWTEAFF
cdr3_nt: TGTGCCAGCAGCCGACGGACGGCCCAGGGTTGGACTGAAGCTTTCTTT

j_call: TRBJ2-6
v_call: TRBV15
d_call: .
clone_size: .
cdr3_aa: CATSKEKGSGANVLTF
cdr3_nt: TGTGCCACCAGCAAGGAGAAGGGCTCTGGGGCCAACGTCCTGACTTTC

j_call: TRBJ2-7
v_call: TRBV28
d_call: .
clone_size: .
cdr3_aa: CASSSGMTYEQYF
cdr3_nt: TGTGCCAGCAGTTCTGGTATGACCTACGAGCAGTACTTC

j_call: TRBJ2-7
v_call: TRBV28
d_call: TRBD1
clone_size: .
cdr3_aa: CASSGTGTASYEQYF
cdr3_nt: TGTGCCAGCAGTGGAACCGGGACAGCCTCCTACGAGCAGTACTTC

j_call: TRBJ2-1
v_call: TRBV5-4
d_call: TRBD2
clone_size: .
cdr3_aa: CASSLGGLADNEQFF
cdr3_nt: TGTGCCAGCAGCTTGGGAGGACTAGCGGACAATGAGCAGTTCTTC